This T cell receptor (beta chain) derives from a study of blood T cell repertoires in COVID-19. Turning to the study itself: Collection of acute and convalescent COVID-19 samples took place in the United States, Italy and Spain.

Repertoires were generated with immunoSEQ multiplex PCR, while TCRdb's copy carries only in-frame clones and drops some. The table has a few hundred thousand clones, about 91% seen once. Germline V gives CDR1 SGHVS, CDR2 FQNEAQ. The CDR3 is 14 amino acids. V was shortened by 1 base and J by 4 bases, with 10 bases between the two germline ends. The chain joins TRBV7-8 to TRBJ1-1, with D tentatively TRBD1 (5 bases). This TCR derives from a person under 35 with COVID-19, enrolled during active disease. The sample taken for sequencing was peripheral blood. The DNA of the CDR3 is TGTGCCAGCAGCTTAGGGGGGGATATCACTGAAGCTTTCTTT. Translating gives CASSLGGDITEAFF.